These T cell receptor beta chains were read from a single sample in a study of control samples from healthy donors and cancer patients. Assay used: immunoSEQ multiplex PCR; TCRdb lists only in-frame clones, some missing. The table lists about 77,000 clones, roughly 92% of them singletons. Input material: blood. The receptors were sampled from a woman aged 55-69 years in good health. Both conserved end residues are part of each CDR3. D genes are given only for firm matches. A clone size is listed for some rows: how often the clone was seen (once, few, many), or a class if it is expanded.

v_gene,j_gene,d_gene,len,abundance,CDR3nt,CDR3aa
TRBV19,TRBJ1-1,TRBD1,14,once,TGTGCCAGTAGTCCAGGACAGGAGAACACTGAAGCTTTCTTT,CASSPGQENTEAFF
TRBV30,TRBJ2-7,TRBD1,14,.,TGTGCCTGGAGTTCTGGGACAGGGGCCTACGAGCAGTACTTC,CAWSSGTGAYEQYF
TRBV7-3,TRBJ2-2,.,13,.,TGTGCCAGCAGCCCCCAACTTGGCGGGGAGCTGTTTTTT,CASSPQLGGELFF
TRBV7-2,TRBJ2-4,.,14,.,TGTGCCAGCAGTAACAGCGGGCACAGGGACATTCAGTACTTC,CASSNSGHRDIQYF
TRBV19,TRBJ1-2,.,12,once,TGTGCCAGTAATTCTCTGGGCTATGGCTACACCTTC,CASNSLGYGYTF
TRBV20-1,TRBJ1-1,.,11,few,TGCAGTGTCCGCCGGGCAAGGAAGGCTTTCTTT,CSVRRARKAFF
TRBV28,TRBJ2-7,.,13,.,TGTGCCAGCACCCGAACAGTACCCTACGAGCAGTACTTC,CASTRTVPYEQYF
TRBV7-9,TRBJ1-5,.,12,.,TGTGCCAGCAGCTTAAGCAATCAGCCCCAGCATTTT,CASSLSNQPQHF
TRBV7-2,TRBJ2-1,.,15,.,TGTGCCAGCAGCTTAGCGAGGAATCAGAACAATGAGCAGTTCTTC,CASSLARNQNNEQFF
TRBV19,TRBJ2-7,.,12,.,TGTGCCATTATGGGCAAGGCCTACGAGCAGTACTTC,CAIMGKAYEQYF
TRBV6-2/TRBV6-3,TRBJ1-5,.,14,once,TGTGCCAGCAGTTCACGGATCCGAGCGCAGCCCCAGCATTTT,CASSSRIRAQPQHF
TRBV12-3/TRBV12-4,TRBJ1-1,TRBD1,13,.,TGTGCCAGCCAAGACAGGGTGGGCACTGAAGCTTTCTTT,CASQDRVGTEAFF
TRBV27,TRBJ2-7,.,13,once,TGTGCCAGCAGTACACCCGGCCCTCACGAGCAGTACTTC,CASSTPGPHEQYF
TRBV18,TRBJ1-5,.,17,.,TGTGCCAGCTCAGCCCGGGGGACTTTATATAGCAATCAGCCCCAGCATTTT,CASSARGTLYSNQPQHF
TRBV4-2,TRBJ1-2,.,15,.,TGTGCCAGCAGCCTAGACAGCCTCATTAACTATGGCTACACCTTC,CASSLDSLINYGYTF
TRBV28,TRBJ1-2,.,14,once,TGTGCCAGCAGGCTCTACTCAGGGAACTATGGCTACACCTTC,CASRLYSGNYGYTF
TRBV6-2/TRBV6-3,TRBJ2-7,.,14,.,TGTGCCAGCAGCCCTAGACCGGACACCTACGAGCAGTACTTC,CASSPRPDTYEQYF
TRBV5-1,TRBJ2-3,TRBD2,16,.,TGCGCCAGCAGCTATCTCGGGGGGAGGAGCACAGATACGCAGTATTTT,CASSYLGGRSTDTQYF
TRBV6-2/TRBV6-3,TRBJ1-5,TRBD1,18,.,TGTGCCAGCAGTTACTCGAGACAGGGGGGGTTTAGCAATCAGCCCCAGCATTTT,CASSYSRQGGFSNQPQHF
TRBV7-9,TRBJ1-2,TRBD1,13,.,TGTGCCAGCAGCTTTACGACAGGGGGCGCGGACACCTTC,CASSFTTGGADTF
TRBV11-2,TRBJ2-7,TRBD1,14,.,TGTGCCAGCAGCTTCGGAGCAGGGGGCTACGAGCAGTACTTC,CASSFGAGGYEQYF
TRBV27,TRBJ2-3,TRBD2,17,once,TGTGCCAGCAGTTTAACAAGCGGGAGGAGAGGGACAGATACGCAGTATTTT,CASSLTSGRRGTDTQYF
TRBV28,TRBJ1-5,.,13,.,TGTGCCAGCAGGGAACACGGAAATCAGCCCCAGCATTTT,CASREHGNQPQHF
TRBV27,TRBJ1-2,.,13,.,TGTGCCAGCAGTCCCAGGGAGAACTATGGCTACACCTTC,CASSPRENYGYTF
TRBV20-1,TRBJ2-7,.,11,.,TGCAGTGTTGCTAGCTCATACGAGCAGTACTTC,CSVASSYEQYF
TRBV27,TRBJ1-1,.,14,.,TGTGCCAGCCTAAACCTGGGGGTTACCACTGAAGCTTTCTTT,CASLNLGVTTEAFF
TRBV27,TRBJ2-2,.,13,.,TGTGCCAGCAGTTTGATCCACACCGGGGAGCTGTTTTTT,CASSLIHTGELFF
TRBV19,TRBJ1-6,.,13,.,TGTGCCAGTAGCGGTTTTCTAAATTCACCCCTCCACTTT,CASSGFLNSPLHF
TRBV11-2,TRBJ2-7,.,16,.,TGTGCCAGCAGCCCAACCGGCGGGGCGCGCTCCTACGAGCAGTACTTC,CASSPTGGARSYEQYF
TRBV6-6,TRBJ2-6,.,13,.,TGTGCCAGCAGTGGATCTGGGGCCAACGTCCTGACTTTC,CASSGSGANVLTF
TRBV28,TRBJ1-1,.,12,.,TGTGCCAGCAGTCTGTTGAACACTGAAGCTTTCTTT,CASSLLNTEAFF
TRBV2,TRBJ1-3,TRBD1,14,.,TGTGCCAGCAGTCCGGGACAGGAGGGAAACACCATATATTTT,CASSPGQEGNTIYF
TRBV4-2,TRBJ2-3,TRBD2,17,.,TGTGCCAGCAGCCAAGCTAGCGGGAGGGCCTTCTCAGATACGCAGTATTTT,CASSQASGRAFSDTQYF
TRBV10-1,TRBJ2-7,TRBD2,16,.,TGCGCCAGCAGTGCCCCGGGAGCGGGAGGTCGCTACGAGCAGTACTTC,CASSAPGAGGRYEQYF
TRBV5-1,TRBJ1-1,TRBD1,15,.,TGCGCCAGCAGTAAGGACAGGGTGGATCAAACTGAAGCTTTCTTT,CASSKDRVDQTEAFF
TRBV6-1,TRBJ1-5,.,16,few,TGTGCCAGCAGTGCGACCGGGACCCTAAGCGGTCAGCCCCAGCATTTT,CASSATGTLSGQPQHF
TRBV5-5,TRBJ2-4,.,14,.,TGTGCCAGCAGCTTACCTATAGCCAAAAACATTCAGTACTTC,CASSLPIAKNIQYF
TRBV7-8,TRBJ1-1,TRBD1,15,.,TGTGCCAGCAGCGGGACGGGACAGAAAAACACTGAAGCTTTCTTT,CASSGTGQKNTEAFF
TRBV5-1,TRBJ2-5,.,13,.,TGCGCCAGCAGCCCCTCTTGGAAGGAGACCCAGTACTTC,CASSPSWKETQYF
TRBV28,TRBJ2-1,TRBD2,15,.,TGTGCCCGCTCTCAAGCGGGAGGGTTCTACAATGAGCAGTTCTTC,CARSQAGGFYNEQFF
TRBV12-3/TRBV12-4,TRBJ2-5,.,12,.,TGTGCCAGCAGTTTCGGGATGGCTTCGAAGTACTTC,CASSFGMASKYF
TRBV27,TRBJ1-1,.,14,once,TGTGCCAGCTCTAAAGGGGCAGGGTACACTGAAGCTTTCTTT,CASSKGAGYTEAFF
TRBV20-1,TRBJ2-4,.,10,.,TGCAGTGCTTCAAAACAGGTTGGGTACTTC,CSASKQVGYF
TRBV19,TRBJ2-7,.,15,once,TGTGCCAGTAGTATCGGGGGCCAGGGGGTTTACGAGCAGTACTTC,CASSIGGQGVYEQYF
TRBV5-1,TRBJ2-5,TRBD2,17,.,TGCGCCAGCAGAACTTTAGCGGGAGGCCGCGAGGGGGAGACCCAGTACTTC,CASRTLAGGREGETQYF
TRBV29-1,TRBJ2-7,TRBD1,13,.,TGCAGCGCTAGCCGGGACAGGGAAGGCGAGCAGTACTTC,CSASRDREGEQYF
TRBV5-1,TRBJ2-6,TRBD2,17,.,TGCGCCAGCAGCTCCCTAGCGGGAGGGTCTGGGGCCAACGTCCTGACTTTC,CASSSLAGGSGANVLTF
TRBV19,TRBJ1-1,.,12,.,TGTGCCAGCAGATCCGGGATCGCTGAAGCTTTCTTT,CASRSGIAEAFF